The sequence of this T cell receptor (beta chain) was determined in a study of blood T cell repertoires in COVID-19. Trimming removed 2 bases from V and 2 bases from J; junction bases left unmatched: 11. CDR1 and CDR2 from the germline V gene are MNHEY and SMNVEV (reference sequence). The CDR3 has 17 residues. Measured with immunoSEQ multiplex PCR; TCRdb has only the in-frame clones, and not every one. Of about 220,000 clones in the sample, around four fifths are singletons; the top ten hold approximately 5.2%. The chain couples TRBV27 to TRBJ2-7; 8 bases agree with TRBD2. Input material: peripheral blood. This TCR derives from a woman in her 70s with COVID-19, enrolled during active disease. CDR3 DNA: TGTGCCAGCAGTTTACCACGGGTGAGCGGGAGACCCTACGAGCAGTACTTC. The encoded protein is CASSLPRVSGRPYEQYF.